This TCR beta chain was identified during a study of CD4 T cells in relation to SARS-CoV-2 and coronaviruses. Germline CDR1 MDHEN, CDR2 SYDVKM. The CDR3 runs 14 residues. V dropped 3 bases and J dropped 4 bases, with 10 bases sitting between them. Turning to this clone: Its specificity is unknown.

Clones were read by immunoSEQ multiplex PCR, and TCRdb kept only the in-frame ones, dropping some. This table holds some 16,000 clones, 65% to 85% found once. The unexposed donors gave CD4+ T cells in about 2011-2018, prior to COVID-19. After 10 to 11 days of culture, CD4+ T cells were isolated. Unexposed-donor CD4+ T cells were probed with SARS-CoV-2 S/N and four cold-coronavirus spikes, cells permitting. The receptor was isolated from a human donor in good health. Source material: CD4+ T cells from PBMCs, cultured in vitro. The chain links TRBV28 to TRBJ1-5; a weak D match, TRBD1 (5 bases). CDR3 nucleotide sequence: TGTGCCAGCAGTTTCGGGACGGAAAATCAGCCCCAGCATTTT. Translating it yields CASSFGTENQPQHF. The complete variable domain, with remaining parts taken from reference TRBV28 and TRBJ1-5, reads DVKVTQSSRYLVKRTGEKVFLECVQDMDHENMFWYRQDPGLGLRLIYFSYDVKMKEKGDIPEGYSVSREKKERFSLILESASTNQTSMYLCASSFGTENQPQHFGDGTRLSIL.